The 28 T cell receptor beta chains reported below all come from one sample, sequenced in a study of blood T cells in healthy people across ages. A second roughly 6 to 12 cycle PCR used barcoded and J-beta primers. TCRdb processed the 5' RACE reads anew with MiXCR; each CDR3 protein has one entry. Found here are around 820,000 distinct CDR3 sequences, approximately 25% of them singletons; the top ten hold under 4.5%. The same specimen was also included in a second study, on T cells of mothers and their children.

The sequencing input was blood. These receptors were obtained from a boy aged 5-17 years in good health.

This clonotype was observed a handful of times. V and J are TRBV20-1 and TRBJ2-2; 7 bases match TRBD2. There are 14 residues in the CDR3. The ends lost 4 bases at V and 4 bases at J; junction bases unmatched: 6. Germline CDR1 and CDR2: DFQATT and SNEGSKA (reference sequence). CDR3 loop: CSAIAGESTGELFF. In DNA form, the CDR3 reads TGCAGTGCTATTGCGGGGGAGTCCACCGGGGAGCTGTTTTTT.

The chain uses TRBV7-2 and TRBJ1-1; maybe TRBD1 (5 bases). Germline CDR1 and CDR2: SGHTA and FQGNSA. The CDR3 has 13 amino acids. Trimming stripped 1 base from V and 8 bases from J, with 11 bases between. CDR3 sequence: CASSLGGRSEAFF. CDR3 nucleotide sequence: TGTGCCAGCAGCTTAGGGGGACGTAGCGAAGCTTTCTTT.

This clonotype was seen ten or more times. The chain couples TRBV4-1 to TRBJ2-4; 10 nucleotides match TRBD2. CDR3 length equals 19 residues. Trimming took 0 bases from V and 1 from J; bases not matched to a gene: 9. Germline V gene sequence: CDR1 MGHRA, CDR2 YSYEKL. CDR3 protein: CASSQDNLAGAIAKNIQYF. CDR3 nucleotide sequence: TGCGCCAGCAGCCAAGATAATCTAGCGGGGGCCATTGCCAAAAACATTCAGTACTTC.

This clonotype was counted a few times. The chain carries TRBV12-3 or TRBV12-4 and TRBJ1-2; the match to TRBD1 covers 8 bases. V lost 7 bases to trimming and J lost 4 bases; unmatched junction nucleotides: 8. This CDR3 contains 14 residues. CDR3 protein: CASTQDRVAYGYTF. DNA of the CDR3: TGTGCCAGCACCCAGGACAGGGTCGCCTATGGCTACACCTTC.

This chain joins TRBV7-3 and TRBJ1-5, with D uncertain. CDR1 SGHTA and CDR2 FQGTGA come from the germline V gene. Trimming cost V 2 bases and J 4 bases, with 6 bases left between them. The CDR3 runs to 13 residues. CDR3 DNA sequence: TGTGCCAGCAGCTTAGACGCGAATCAGCCCCAGCATTTT. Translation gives CASSLDANQPQHF.

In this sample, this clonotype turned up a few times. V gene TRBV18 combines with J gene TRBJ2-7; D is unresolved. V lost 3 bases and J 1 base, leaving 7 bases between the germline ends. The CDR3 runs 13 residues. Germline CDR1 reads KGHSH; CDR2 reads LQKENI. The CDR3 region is CASSPQASYEQYF. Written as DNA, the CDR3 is TGTGCCAGCTCACCCCAGGCGTCCTACGAGCAGTACTTC.

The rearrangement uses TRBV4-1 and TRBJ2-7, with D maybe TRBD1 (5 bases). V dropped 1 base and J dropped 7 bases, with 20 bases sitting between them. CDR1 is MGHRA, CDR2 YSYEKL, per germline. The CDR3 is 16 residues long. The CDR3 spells CASSQVQVFTGSEQYF. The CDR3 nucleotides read TGCGCCAGCAGCCAAGTACAGGTTTTTACCGGCTCAGAGCAGTACTTC.

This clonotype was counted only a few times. The CDR3 nucleotides are TGTGCCAGCAGTCTCTGGGACACGGAGCAGTACTTC. Translation: CASSLWDTEQYF. J is TRBJ2-7 and V is TRBV28, with a tentative D call TRBD1 (6 bases). CDR1 is MDHEN and CDR2 is SYDVKM in the germline V gene. This CDR3 has 12 residues. The V and J ends lost 5 bases and 7 bases respectively, with 12 bases between them.

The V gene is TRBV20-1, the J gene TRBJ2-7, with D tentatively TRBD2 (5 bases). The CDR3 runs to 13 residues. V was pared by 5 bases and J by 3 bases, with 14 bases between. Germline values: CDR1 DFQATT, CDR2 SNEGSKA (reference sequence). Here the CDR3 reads CSALVVGVYEQYF. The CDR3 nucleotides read TGCAGTGCTTTAGTTGTGGGAGTCTACGAGCAGTACTTC.

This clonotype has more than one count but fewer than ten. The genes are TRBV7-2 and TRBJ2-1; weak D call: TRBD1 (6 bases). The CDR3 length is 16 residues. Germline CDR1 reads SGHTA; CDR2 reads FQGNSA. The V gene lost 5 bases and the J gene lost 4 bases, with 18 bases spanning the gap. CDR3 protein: CASSLSQGIRYNEQFF. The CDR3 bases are TGTGCCAGCAGCCTTTCACAGGGTATTCGGTACAATGAGCAGTTCTTC.

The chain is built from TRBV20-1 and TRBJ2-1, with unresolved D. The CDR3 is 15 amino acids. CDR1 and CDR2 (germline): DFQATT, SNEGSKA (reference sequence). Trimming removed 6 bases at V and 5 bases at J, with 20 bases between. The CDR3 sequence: CSATRNYVGNNEQFF. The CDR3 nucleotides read TGCAGTGCAACGCGGAACTACGTGGGAAACAATGAGCAGTTCTTC.

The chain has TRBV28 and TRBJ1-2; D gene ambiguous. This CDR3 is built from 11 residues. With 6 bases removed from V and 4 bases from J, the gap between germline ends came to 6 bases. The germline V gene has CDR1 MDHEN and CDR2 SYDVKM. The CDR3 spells CASSSPYGYTF. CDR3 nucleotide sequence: TGTGCCAGCAGCTCCCCCTATGGCTACACCTTC.

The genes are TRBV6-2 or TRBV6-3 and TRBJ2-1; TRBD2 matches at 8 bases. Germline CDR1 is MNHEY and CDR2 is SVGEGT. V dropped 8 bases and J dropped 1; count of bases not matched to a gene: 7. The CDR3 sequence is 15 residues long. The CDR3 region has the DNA TGTGCCAGCTCGATTAGCGGGGATTCCTACAATGAGCAGTTCTTC. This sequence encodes CASSISGDSYNEQFF.

The CDR3 loop is CASSYPTGVSPLAETQYF. In nucleotides, the CDR3 is TGTGCCAGCAGTTACCCAACAGGGGTTAGCCCCCTAGCAGAGACCCAGTACTTC. V usage is TRBV6-5 and J usage is TRBJ2-5, with TRBD1 matching 7 bases. V shed 2 bases, J shed 4 bases, and the junction held 16 bases outside the gene matches. Germline CDR1 is MNHEY and CDR2 is SVGAGI. The CDR3 extends over 18 amino acids.

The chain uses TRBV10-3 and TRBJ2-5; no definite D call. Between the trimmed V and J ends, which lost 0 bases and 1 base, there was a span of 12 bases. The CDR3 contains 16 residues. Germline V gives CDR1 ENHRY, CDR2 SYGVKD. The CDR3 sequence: CAISESNMVLQETQYF. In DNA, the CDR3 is TGTGCCATCAGTGAGTCGAATATGGTTCTCCAAGAGACCCAGTACTTC.

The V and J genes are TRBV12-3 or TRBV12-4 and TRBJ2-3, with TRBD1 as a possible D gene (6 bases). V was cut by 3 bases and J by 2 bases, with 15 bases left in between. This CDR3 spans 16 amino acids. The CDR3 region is CASSLSRPGDTDTQYF. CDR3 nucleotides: TGTGCCAGCAGTTTGTCCCGGCCAGGGGACACAGATACGCAGTATTTT.

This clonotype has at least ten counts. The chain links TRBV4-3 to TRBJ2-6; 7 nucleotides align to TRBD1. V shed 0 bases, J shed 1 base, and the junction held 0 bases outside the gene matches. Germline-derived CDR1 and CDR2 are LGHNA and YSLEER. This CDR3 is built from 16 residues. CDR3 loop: CASSQDRGSGANVLTF. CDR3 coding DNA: TGCGCCAGCAGCCAAGACAGGGGGTCTGGGGCCAACGTCCTGACTTTC.

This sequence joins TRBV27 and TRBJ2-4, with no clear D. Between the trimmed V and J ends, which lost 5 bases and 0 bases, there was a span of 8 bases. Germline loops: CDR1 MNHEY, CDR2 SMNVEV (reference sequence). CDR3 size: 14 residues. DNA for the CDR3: TGTGCCAGCAGTCCCTTTATAGCCAAAAACATTCAGTACTTC. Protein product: CASSPFIAKNIQYF.

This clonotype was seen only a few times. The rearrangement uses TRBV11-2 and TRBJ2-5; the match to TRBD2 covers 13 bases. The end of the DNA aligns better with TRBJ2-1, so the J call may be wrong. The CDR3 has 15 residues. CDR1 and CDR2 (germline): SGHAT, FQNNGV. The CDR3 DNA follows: TGTGCCAGCAGCCCACGGACTAGCGGGAGCAATGAGCAGTTCTTC. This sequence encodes CASSPRTSGSNEQFF.

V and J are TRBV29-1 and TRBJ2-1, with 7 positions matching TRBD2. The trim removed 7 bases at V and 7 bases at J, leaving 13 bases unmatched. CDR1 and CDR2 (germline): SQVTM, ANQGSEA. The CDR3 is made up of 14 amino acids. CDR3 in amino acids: CSGASGGALNEQFF. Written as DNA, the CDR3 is TGCAGCGGCGCTAGCGGAGGTGCGTTGAATGAGCAGTTCTTC.

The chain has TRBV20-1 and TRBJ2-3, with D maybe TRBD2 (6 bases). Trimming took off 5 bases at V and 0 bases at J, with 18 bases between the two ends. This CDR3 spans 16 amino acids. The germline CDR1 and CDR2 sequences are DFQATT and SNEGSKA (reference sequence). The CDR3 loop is CSAFHPGGTSTDTQYF. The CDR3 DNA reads TGCAGTGCTTTCCATCCCGGGGGTACTAGCACAGATACGCAGTATTTT.

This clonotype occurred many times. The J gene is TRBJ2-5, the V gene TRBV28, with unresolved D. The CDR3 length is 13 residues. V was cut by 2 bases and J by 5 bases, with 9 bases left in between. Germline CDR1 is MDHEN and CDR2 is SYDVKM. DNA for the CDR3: TGTGCCAGCAGTTTAAGGCAGGAGGAGACCCAGTACTTC. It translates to CASSLRQEETQYF.

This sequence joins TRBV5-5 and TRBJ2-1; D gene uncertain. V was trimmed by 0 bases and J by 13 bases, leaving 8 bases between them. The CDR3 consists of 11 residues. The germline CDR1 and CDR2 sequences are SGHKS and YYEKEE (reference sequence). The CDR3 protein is CASSLGLLQFF. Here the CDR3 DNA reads TGTGCCAGCAGCTTGGGACTCCTTCAGTTCTTC.

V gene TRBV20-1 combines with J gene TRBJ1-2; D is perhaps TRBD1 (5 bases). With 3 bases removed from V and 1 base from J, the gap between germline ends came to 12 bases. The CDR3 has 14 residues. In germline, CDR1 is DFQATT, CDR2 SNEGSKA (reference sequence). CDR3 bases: TGCAGTGCTAGGGGGACGGCTTATAACTATGGCTACACCTTC. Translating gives CSARGTAYNYGYTF.

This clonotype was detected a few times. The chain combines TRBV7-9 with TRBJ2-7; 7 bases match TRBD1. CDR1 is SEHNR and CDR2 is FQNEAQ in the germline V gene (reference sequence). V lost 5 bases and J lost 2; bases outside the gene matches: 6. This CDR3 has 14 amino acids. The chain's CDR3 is CASSPGGLPYEQYF. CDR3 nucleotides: TGTGCCAGCAGCCCAGGGGGTCTTCCCTACGAGCAGTACTTC.

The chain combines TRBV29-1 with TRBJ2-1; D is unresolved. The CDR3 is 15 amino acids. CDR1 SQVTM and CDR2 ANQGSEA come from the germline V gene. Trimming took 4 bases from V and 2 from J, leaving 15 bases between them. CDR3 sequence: CSVVDLYGPYNEQFF. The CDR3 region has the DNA TGCAGCGTTGTGGATTTATATGGCCCCTACAATGAGCAGTTCTTC.

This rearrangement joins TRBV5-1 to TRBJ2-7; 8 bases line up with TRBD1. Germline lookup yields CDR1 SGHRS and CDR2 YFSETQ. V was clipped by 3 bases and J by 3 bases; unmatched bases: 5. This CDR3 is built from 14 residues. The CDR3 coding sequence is TGCGCCAGCAGCTACGACAGGGGCGGCTACGAGCAGTACTTC. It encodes CASSYDRGGYEQYF.

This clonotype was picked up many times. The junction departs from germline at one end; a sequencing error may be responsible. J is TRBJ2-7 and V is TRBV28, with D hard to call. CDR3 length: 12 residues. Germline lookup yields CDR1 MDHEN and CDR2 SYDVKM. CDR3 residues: CASSLSPGEQYF. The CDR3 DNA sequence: TGCGCCAGCAGCTTGTCGCCCGGGGAGCAGTACTTC.